A single TCR beta chain is shown here with its context. This sample is part of a study of blood T cell repertoires in COVID-19. Only in-frame clones appear in the TCRdb table, and some are missing; sequencing was by immunoSEQ multiplex PCR. The sample shows some 300,000 clones, 70% to 90% of them seen only once. Germline V gene lookup returns CDR1 SGHNT and CDR2 YYREEE (reference sequence). V was cut by 3 bases and J by 5 bases, with 15 bases left in between. This CDR3 comprises 14 residues. The V gene is TRBV5-4, the J gene TRBJ2-7, with TRBD1 as a possible D gene (6 bases). The receptor was derived from a woman in her fifties or sixties with COVID-19, enrolled during active disease. Sequenced input: peripheral blood. CDR3 sequence: CASSSLSGTNEQYF. The DNA of the CDR3 is TGTGCCAGCAGCTCGTTGTCAGGGACAAACGAGCAGTACTTC.